These 4 T cell receptor beta chains originate from one sample sequenced in a study of blood T cell repertoires in COVID-19. Sequencing was performed with immunoSEQ multiplex PCR; in TCRdb, only in-frame clones are kept and a portion is missing. The table includes 74,000 or so clones, 80% to 90% detected once. What was sequenced was peripheral blood. The source of these receptors is a human donor in a cohort sampled during active COVID-19.

The V gene is TRBV7-2, the J gene TRBJ1-2; 7 nucleotides line up with TRBD1. Trimming at V came to 4 bases and at J to 5 bases, leaving 4 bases not matched to a gene. The CDR3 is 13 residues long. The germline CDR1 and CDR2 sequences are SGHTA and FQGNSA. CDR3 nucleotide sequence: TGTGCCAGCAGCTCGGGACAGCAGTATGGCTACACCTTC. Its translation is CASSSGQQYGYTF.

This sequence joins TRBV5-1 and TRBJ2-1; 9 bases line up with TRBD2. V shed 0 bases and J 6 bases; nucleotides not matched to a gene: 7. Germline V gene data show CDR1 as SGHRS and CDR2 as YFSETQ. This CDR3 spans 16 amino acids. The DNA of the CDR3 is TGCGCCAGCAGCTTGGGGCAAGCGGGGGGCCGCAATGAGCAGTTCTTC. Translating it yields CASSLGQAGGRNEQFF.

V and J are TRBV28 and TRBJ1-5; 9 bases match TRBD1. With 6 bases clipped from V and 5 bases from J, the junction kept 11 bases outside the gene matches. The CDR3 contains 16 residues. Germline V gene data show CDR1 as MDHEN and CDR2 as SYDVKM. The CDR3 nucleotides read TGTGCCAGCAGCCCTACCGGGACAGGGCCCTATCAGCCCCAGCATTTT. Translated: CASSPTGTGPYQPQHF.

In this sample, this clone turned up once. The V call is TRBV11-1, the J call TRBJ2-7; 9 bases are a match to TRBD2. J gave up 5 bases and V 0 bases, and 8 bases lay outside the gene matches. The CDR3 is 16 amino acids. Germline V gene data show CDR1 as SGHAT and CDR2 as FQDESV (reference sequence). The CDR3 region is CASSLAPSGIPHEQYF. The CDR3 DNA sequence: TGTGCCAGCAGCTTAGCGCCTAGCGGGATTCCCCACGAGCAGTACTTC.